One sample yielded the 27 T cell receptor beta chains listed below, sequenced in a study of human T cells and chemical hapten exposure. Time point defined: patch test 1, 2 weeks after DPC sensitization. Treatment noted: therapeutic diphenylcyclopropenone sensitization with weekly scalp DPC. TCRdb used MiXCR to reprocess the RACE reads, holding one entry per CDR3 protein. In the table there are about 380,000 distinct CDR3 sequences, roughly 5% of which are singletons. The sequences come from whole blood, collected in connection with sensitization to the hapten diphenylcyclopropenone (DPC). The origin of the receptors is a woman aged 50 to 60 with alopecia areata. Some clones in this sample may be carry-over from other donors' samples.

V usage is TRBV6-5 and J usage is TRBJ2-7; 8 nucleotides line up with TRBD2. The germline gives CDR1 MNHEY, CDR2 SVGAGI. There are 16 residues in the CDR3. With 2 bases clipped from V and 7 bases from J, the junction kept 13 bases outside the gene matches. This CDR3 is CASSYGGQRELWEQYF. CDR3 coding DNA: TGTGCCAGCAGTTACGGCGGCCAGCGGGAGCTGTGGGAGCAGTACTTC.

The CDR3 DNA is TGTGCCAGCAGTGAAGGACTAGCGGGAGGTATAGGAGACACAGATACGCAGTATTTT. It is translated as CASSEGLAGGIGDTDTQYF. The V call is TRBV2, the J call TRBJ2-3; 13 bases map to TRBD2. Looked up from germline, CDR1 is SNHLY and CDR2 is FYNNEI. V lost 1 base to trimming and J lost 2 bases; unmatched junction nucleotides: 9. The CDR3 extends over 19 amino acids.

In its sample, this clonotype was seen a few times. The rearrangement links TRBV6-1 to TRBJ1-5, with TRBD1 as a possible D gene (6 bases). Trimming removed 7 bases from V and 6 bases from J, with 22 bases in between. CDR1 MNHNS and CDR2 SASEGT come from the germline V gene. The CDR3 spans 16 residues. CDR3 DNA sequence: TGTGCCAGCACACAAGGGGGGGGGGCGCGAATTCAGCCCCAGCATTTT. Translating it yields CASTQGGGARIQPQHF.

This clonotype has a count of ten or more. The chain links TRBV14 to TRBJ2-1, with D unclear. Germline assignment: CDR1 SGHDN and CDR2 FVKESK. CDR3 length equals 11 residues. The germline V and J ends were trimmed by 1 base and 10 bases, with 5 bases remaining between them. CDR3 bases: TGTGCCAGCAGCCAAGTTGTGGAGCAGTTCTTC. This encodes CASSQVVEQFF.

The table lists this clonotype with a few counts. This chain uses TRBV12-3 or TRBV12-4 with TRBJ1-3, with TRBD1 as a possible D gene (5 bases). This CDR3 is built from 16 residues. Trimming took off 3 bases at V and 4 bases at J, with 16 bases between the two ends. CDR3: CASSFHHQGTGNTIYF. The CDR3 nucleotides read TGTGCCAGCAGTTTCCACCACCAGGGTACGGGAAACACCATATATTTT.

This clonotype was observed a handful of times. The chain carries TRBV9 and TRBJ2-7; no firm D call. With 0 bases removed from V and 6 bases from J, the gap between germline ends came to 10 bases. This CDR3 has 13 amino acids. CDR1 is SGDLS, CDR2 YYNGEE, per germline. CDR3 loop: CASSVDGSGEQYF. CDR3 DNA sequence: TGTGCCAGCAGCGTAGATGGTTCTGGCGAGCAGTACTTC.

The V gene is TRBV5-7, the J gene TRBJ2-2; tentatively, D is TRBD1 (5 bases). TRBV5-7 is an open reading frame, and its role is uncertain. This CDR3 spans 16 amino acids. The V gene lost 5 bases and the J gene lost 0 bases, with 14 bases spanning the gap. CDR3 nucleotide sequence: TGTGCCAGCAGATTCACGACAGAATCGAACACCGGGGAGCTGTTTTTT. Its translation is CASRFTTESNTGELFF.

There are many counts of this clonotype. V is TRBV7-9 and J is TRBJ1-4, with 8 bases identical to TRBD1. CDR1 is SEHNR, CDR2 FQNEAQ, per germline (reference sequence). The CDR3 is made up of 15 amino acids. V shed 4 bases, J shed 7 bases, and the junction held 8 bases outside the gene matches. Written as DNA, the CDR3 is TGTGCCAGCAGCTCACCGACGGGACAGGTTGAAAAACTGTTTTTT. This translates into CASSSPTGQVEKLFF.

This clonotype was found many times. The junction does not match germline at one end; this may be a read error. The gene calls are TRBV29-1 and TRBJ1-2; D is possibly TRBD1 (5 bases). The CDR3 runs to 12 residues. Germline V gives CDR1 SQVTM, CDR2 ANQGSEA. Here the CDR3 DNA reads TGCAGCGTTATGTCCACGGGGGGACTCCCGGATTTC. This gives the protein CSVMSTGGLPDF.

This clonotype was recorded at least ten times. The chain links TRBV19 to TRBJ2-2; 7 bases line up with TRBD2. From germline, CDR1 is LNHDA and CDR2 SQIVND (reference sequence). Trimming at V came to 3 bases and at J to 7 bases, leaving 8 bases not matched to a gene. The CDR3 sequence is 15 residues long. CDR3 DNA sequence: TGTGCCAGTAGTATCCAAAGACTAGCAATCGGGGAGCTGTTTTTT. The encoded protein is CASSIQRLAIGELFF.

The rearrangement uses TRBV6-1 and TRBJ2-3; D not certain. From germline, CDR1 is MNHNS and CDR2 SASEGT. The CDR3 contains 15 residues. The V end was cut by 2 bases, the J end by 2 bases, with 11 bases between. The CDR3 is CASSESEGHTDTQYF. The CDR3, as DNA: TGTGCCAGCAGTGAAAGTGAAGGCCACACAGATACGCAGTATTTT.

This clonotype was picked up many times. The chain couples TRBV21-1 to TRBJ2-7; the table's D call of TRBD1 was not tested on the DNA. TRBV21-1 is designated a pseudogene. The CDR3 sequence is 17 residues long. DNA of the CDR3: TGTGCCAGCAGCAAAGAGTTCCTTAGTAGGGGGAACTACGAGCAGTACTTC. As protein: CASSKEFLSRGNYEQYF.

This clonotype was picked up a small number of times. This sequence joins TRBV7-2 and TRBJ2-2, with D perhaps TRBD1 or TRBD2 (5 bases each). With 5 bases removed from V and 0 bases from J, the gap between germline ends came to 13 bases. Germline V gene data show CDR1 as SGHTA and CDR2 as FQGNSA. The length of the CDR3 is 16 residues. CDR3 sequence: CASSPWQGPNTGELFF. The CDR3 DNA is TGTGCCAGCAGCCCATGGCAGGGACCGAACACCGGGGAGCTGTTTTTT.

The chain employs TRBV7-6 and TRBJ2-2; D unclear. Germline loops: CDR1 SGHVS, CDR2 FNYEAQ. The V end lost 1 base, the J end lost 7 bases, and 10 bases lay between the germline ends. The CDR3 runs to 14 residues. As DNA, the CDR3 is TGTGCCAGCAGCTTAGATCCCGGTATCGGGGAGCTGTTTTTT. Its protein product is CASSLDPGIGELFF. Using reference TRBV7-6 and TRBJ2-2 for the parts outside the CDR3, the full variable domain is GAGVSQSPRYKVTKRGQDVALRCDPISGHVSLYWYRQALGQGPEFLTYFNYEAQQDKSGLPNDRFSAERPEGSISTLTIQRTEQRDSAMYRCASSLDPGIGELFFGEGSRLTVL.

This clonotype was counted many times. This chain links TRBV20-1 with TRBJ2-7; 7 positions match TRBD2. The CDR3 is made up of 15 amino acids. Trimming took 4 bases from V and 5 from J; bases not matched to a gene: 14. Germline V gives CDR1 DFQATT, CDR2 SNEGSKA (reference sequence). CDR3 nucleotides: TGCAGTGCTAACTCTCCGCTCGGGCGGGGGAACGAGCAGTACTTC. Translated: CSANSPLGRGNEQYF.

This clonotype showed up many times. The chain employs TRBV28 and TRBJ2-5, with TRBD1 identical over 8 bases. Germline V gene data show CDR1 as MDHEN and CDR2 as SYDVKM. CDR3 length: 14 residues. The trim removed 7 bases at V and 4 bases at J, leaving 8 bases unmatched. The CDR3 bases are TGTGCCAGCACCCCTCAGGGGGCAGTAGAGACCCAGTACTTC. The encoded protein is CASTPQGAVETQYF.

V and J are TRBV10-3 and TRBJ1-1, with no clear D. The CDR3 runs 14 residues. Germline loops: CDR1 ENHRY, CDR2 SYGVKD. V was shortened by 5 bases and J by 1 base, with 11 bases between the two germline ends. This CDR3 is CAISMGITNTEAFF. The CDR3 DNA sequence: TGTGCCATCAGTATGGGCATAACGAACACTGAAGCTTTCTTT.

The rearrangement links TRBV12-3 or TRBV12-4 to TRBJ2-7; D gene uncertain. This CDR3 has 14 amino acids. The ends were cut back, 3 bases at V and 3 bases at J, with 12 bases in the middle. The chain's CDR3 is CASSFWSHFYEQYF. DNA for the CDR3: TGTGCCAGCAGTTTTTGGTCGCATTTCTACGAGCAGTACTTC.

This clonotype showed up many times. The J gene is TRBJ2-3, the V gene TRBV20-1, with TRBD2 identical over 9 bases. Germline CDR1 reads DFQATT; CDR2 reads SNEGSKA (reference sequence). The V and J ends lost 1 base and 6 bases, in that order; junction bases with no gene match: 2. This CDR3 is 13 amino acids long. The CDR3: CSARASGADTQYF. In DNA, the CDR3 is TGCAGTGCTAGAGCTAGCGGGGCCGATACGCAGTATTTT.

This clonotype was seen at least ten times. The chain recombines TRBV12-3 or TRBV12-4 with TRBJ2-1, with D maybe TRBD1 (6 bases). The CDR3 is 12 amino acids. The V end was cut by 5 bases, the J end by 6 bases, with 8 bases between. CDR3 in amino acids: CASSPTGNEQFF. DNA of the CDR3: TGTGCCAGCAGTCCGACAGGCAATGAGCAGTTCTTC.

Ten or more counts support this clonotype. This sequence joins TRBV4-3 and TRBJ1-5; perhaps TRBD1 as D (6 bases). The V gene lost 0 bases and the J gene lost 2 bases, with 14 bases spanning the gap. Germline values: CDR1 LGHNA, CDR2 YSLEER. The CDR3 extends over 17 amino acids. This CDR3 is CASSQEGWPGGNQPQHF. The DNA for the CDR3 is TGCGCCAGCAGCCAAGAGGGGTGGCCAGGGGGCAATCAGCCCCAGCATTTT.

The table lists this clonotype with many counts. V gene TRBV4-3 combines with J gene TRBJ2-6; tentative D call: TRBD2 (5 bases). Looked up from germline, CDR1 is LGHNA and CDR2 is YSLEER. Trimming shortened V by 3 bases and J by 1 base, and 10 bases separated the two germline ends. CDR3 length: 16 residues. In DNA, the CDR3 is TGCGCCAGCAGCCAGGTCACGGGGTCTGGGGCCAACGTCCTGACTTTC. Amino acid sequence: CASSQVTGSGANVLTF.

In this sample, this clonotype turned up many times. V and J are TRBV6-6 and TRBJ1-4; D call uncertain. Trimming left V 6 bases short and J 2 bases short, with 10 bases between. Germline V gives CDR1 MNHNY, CDR2 SVGAGI (reference sequence). The CDR3 loop spans 14 amino acids. Here the CDR3 reads CASRTSGTNEKLFF. CDR3 sequence (DNA): TGTGCCAGCAGAACGTCGGGTACTAATGAAAAACTGTTTTTT.

Note on this clonotype: A much more abundant neighbour one base away suggests this may be a read error. The chain combines TRBV20-1 with TRBJ2-1, with 10 positions matching TRBD2. Germline CDR1 and CDR2: DFQATT and SNEGSKA (reference sequence). This CDR3 has 13 residues. This CDR3 is CRAAGGGANEQFF. The CDR3 nucleotides are TGCAGAGCAGCGGGAGGGGGGGCCAATGAGCAGTTCTTC.

This clonotype was found many times. The genes are TRBV6-5 and TRBJ1-2; perhaps TRBD1 as D (5 bases). From germline, CDR1 is MNHEY and CDR2 SVGAGI. The CDR3 covers 17 residues. The ends were cut back, 0 bases at V and 3 bases at J, with 17 bases in the middle. CDR3 region: CASSYSDLTLRDYGYTF. CDR3 nucleotides: TGTGCCAGCAGTTACTCGGACCTAACCCTCAGGGACTATGGCTACACCTTC.

This clonotype showed up many times. The chain joins TRBV10-3 to TRBJ2-5; 13 bases fit TRBD2. In germline, CDR1 is ENHRY, CDR2 SYGVKD. V lost 0 bases and J lost 0; bases outside the gene matches: 1. The CDR3 is 17 residues long. The CDR3 region is CAISESTSGGYQETQYF. CDR3 bases: TGTGCCATCAGTGAGTCGACTAGCGGGGGGTACCAAGAGACCCAGTACTTC.

Remarks on this clonotype: A much larger clone lies one base from this, so it may be a read error. This chain joins TRBV4-3 and TRBJ2-7; TRBD2 is a possible D gene (6 bases). V was trimmed by 0 bases and J by 9 bases, leaving 15 bases between them. This CDR3 contains 14 residues. From germline, CDR1 is LGHNA and CDR2 YSLEER. CDR3 bases: TGCGCCAGCAGCCAAGATAATGCGGGGCGCGGGCAGTACTTC. This gives the protein CASSQDNAGRGQYF.